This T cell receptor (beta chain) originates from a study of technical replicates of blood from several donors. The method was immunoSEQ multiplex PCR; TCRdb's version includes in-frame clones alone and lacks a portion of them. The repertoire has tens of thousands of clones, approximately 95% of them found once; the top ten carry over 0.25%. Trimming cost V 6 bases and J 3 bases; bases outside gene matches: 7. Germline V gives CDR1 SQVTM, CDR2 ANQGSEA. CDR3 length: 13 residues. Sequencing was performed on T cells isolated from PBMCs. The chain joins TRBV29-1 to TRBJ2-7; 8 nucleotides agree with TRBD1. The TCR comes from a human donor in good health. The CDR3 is CSVGTGVIYEQYF. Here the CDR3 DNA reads TGCAGCGTCGGGACAGGCGTCATCTACGAGCAGTACTTC.